This T cell receptor (beta chain) was recovered during a study of blood T cell repertoires in COVID-19. The germline gives CDR1 SGHAT, CDR2 FQNNGV. Between the trimmed V and J ends, which lost 5 bases and 4 bases, there was a span of 18 bases. CDR3 length: 15 residues. Using immunoSEQ multiplex PCR, the repertoire was profiled, and TCRdb retains in-frame clones only, with some absent. Of some 130,000 clones listed, 60% to 85% are singletons. The sequenced material came from peripheral blood. The source is a man older than 75 with acute or convalescent COVID-19. J is TRBJ2-7 and V is TRBV11-2, with D possibly being TRBD2 (5 bases). The CDR3 bases are TGTGCCAGCAGCCGGATAAGAGGCAGGACTTACGAGCAGTACTTC. Protein sequence: CASSRIRGRTYEQYF.